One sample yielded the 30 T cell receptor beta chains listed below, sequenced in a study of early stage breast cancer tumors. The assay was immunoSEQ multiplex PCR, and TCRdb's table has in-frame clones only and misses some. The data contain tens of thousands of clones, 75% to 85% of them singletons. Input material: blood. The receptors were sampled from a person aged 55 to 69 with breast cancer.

The CDR3 here is CASSPTGGSGNTIYF. CDR3 nucleotides: TGTGCCAGCAGCCCAACAGGGGGCTCTGGAAACACCATATATTTT. This rearrangement joins TRBV2 to TRBJ1-3; TRBD1 agrees at 8 bases. The CDR3 has 15 amino acids. V was clipped by 6 bases and J by 0 bases; unmatched bases: 4. Looked up from germline, CDR1 is SNHLY and CDR2 is FYNNEI.

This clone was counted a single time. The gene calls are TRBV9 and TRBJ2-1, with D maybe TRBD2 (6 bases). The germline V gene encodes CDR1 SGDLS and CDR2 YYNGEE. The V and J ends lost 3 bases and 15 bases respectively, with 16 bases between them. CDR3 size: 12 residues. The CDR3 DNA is TGTGCCAGCAGCGCCTTGGAGACTAGTCTGTTCTTC. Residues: CASSALETSLFF. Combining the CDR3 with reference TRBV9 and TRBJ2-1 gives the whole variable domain DSGVTQTPKHLITATGQRVTLRCSPRSGDLSVYWYQQSLDQGLQFLIQYYNGEERAKGNILERFSAQQFPDLHSELNLSSLELGDSALYFCASSALETSLFFGPGTRLTVL.

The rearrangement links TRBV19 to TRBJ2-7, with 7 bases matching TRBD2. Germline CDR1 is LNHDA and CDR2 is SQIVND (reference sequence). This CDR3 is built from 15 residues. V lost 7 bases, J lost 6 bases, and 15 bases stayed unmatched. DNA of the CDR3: TGTGCCAGTACTCCCCCCGGGCGGGAGTCGTTCGAGCAGTACTTC. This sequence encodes CASTPPGRESFEQYF.

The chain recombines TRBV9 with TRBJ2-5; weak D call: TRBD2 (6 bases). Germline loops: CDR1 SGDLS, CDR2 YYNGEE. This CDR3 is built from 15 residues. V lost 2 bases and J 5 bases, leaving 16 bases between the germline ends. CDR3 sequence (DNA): TGTGCCAGCAGCGTGGGCGGGGCCGGGGCGGAGACCCAGTACTTC. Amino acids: CASSVGGAGAETQYF.

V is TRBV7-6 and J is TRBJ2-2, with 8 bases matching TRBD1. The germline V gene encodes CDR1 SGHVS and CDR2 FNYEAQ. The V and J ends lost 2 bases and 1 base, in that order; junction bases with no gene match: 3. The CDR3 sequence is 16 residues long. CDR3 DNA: TGTGCCAGCAGCTTACAGGGGGCTGTGAACACCGGGGAGCTGTTTTTT. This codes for CASSLQGAVNTGELFF.

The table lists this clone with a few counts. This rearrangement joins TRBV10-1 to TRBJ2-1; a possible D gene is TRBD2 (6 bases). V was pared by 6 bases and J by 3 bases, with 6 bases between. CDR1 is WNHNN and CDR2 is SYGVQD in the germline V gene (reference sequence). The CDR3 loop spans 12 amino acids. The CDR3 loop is CASRGGYNEQFF. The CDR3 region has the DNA TGCGCCAGCAGGGGAGGCTACAATGAGCAGTTCTTC.

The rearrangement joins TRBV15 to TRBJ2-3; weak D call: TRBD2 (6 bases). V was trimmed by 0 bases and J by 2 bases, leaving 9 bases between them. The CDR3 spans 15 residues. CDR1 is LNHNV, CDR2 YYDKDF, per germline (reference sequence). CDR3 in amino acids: CATSRELALTDTQYF. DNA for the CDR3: TGTGCCACCAGCAGAGAACTAGCTCTCACAGATACGCAGTATTTT.

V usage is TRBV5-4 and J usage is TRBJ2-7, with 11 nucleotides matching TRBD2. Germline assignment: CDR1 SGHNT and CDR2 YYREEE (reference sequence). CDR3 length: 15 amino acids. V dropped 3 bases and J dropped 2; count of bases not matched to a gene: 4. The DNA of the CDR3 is TGTGCCAGCAGCTCTAGCGGGAGGAGGACCTACGAGCAGTACTTC. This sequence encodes CASSSSGRRTYEQYF.

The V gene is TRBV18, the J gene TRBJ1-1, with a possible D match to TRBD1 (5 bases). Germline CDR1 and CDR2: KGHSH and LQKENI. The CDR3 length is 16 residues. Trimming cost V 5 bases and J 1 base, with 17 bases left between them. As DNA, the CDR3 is TGTGCCAGCTCATTCTCTGGGGGGGGAAGGAACACTGAAGCTTTCTTT. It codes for CASSFSGGGRNTEAFF.

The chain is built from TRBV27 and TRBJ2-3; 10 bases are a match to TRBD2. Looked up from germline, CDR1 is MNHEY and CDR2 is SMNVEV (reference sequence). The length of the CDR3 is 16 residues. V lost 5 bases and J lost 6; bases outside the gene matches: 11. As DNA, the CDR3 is TGTGCCAGCAGTCCAGGGAGCGGGAGGGCCACCGATACGCAGTATTTT. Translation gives CASSPGSGRATDTQYF.

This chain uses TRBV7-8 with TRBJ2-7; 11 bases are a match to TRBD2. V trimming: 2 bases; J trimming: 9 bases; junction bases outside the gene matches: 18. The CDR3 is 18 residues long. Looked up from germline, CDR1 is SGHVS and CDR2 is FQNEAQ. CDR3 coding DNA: TGTGCCAGCAGCTTACTACTAGCGGGAGCCGCGCCAAGGTGGGGGCAGTACTTC. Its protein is CASSLLLAGAAPRWGQYF.

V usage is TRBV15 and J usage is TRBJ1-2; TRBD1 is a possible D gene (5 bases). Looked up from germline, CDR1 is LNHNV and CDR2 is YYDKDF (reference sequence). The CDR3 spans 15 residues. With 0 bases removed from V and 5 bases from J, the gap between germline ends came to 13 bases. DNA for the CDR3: TGTGCCACCAGCAGAGATCCCGAAGGGGCTTATGGCTACACCTTC. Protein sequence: CATSRDPEGAYGYTF.

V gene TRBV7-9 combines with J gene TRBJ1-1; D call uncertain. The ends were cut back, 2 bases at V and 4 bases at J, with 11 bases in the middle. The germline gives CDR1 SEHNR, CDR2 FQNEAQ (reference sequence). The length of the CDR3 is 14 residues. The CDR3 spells CASSLTVLGTEAFF. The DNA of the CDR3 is TGTGCCAGCAGCTTAACGGTCCTCGGCACTGAAGCTTTCTTT.

In DNA form, the CDR3 reads TGTGCCTGGAGTGTTTGGTCCGGTGAGCAGTTCTTC. It encodes CAWSVWSGEQFF. The J gene is TRBJ2-1, the V gene TRBV30; D is ambiguous. The V end lost 0 bases, the J end lost 9 bases, and 9 bases lay between the germline ends. Germline CDR1 is GTSNPN and CDR2 is SVGIG (reference sequence). The CDR3 covers 12 residues.

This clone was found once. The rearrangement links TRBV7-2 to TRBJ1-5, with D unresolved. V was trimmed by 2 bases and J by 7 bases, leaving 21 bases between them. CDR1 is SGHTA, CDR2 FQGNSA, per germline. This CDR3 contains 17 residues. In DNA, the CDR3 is TGTGCCAGCAGCTTAAGGCCGGTCCTCCTAACGGGGCAGCCCCAGCATTTT. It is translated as CASSLRPVLLTGQPQHF.

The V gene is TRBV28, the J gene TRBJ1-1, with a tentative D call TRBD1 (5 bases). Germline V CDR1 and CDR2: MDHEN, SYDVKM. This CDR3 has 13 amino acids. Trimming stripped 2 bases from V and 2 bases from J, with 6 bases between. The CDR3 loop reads CASSLRGNTEAFF. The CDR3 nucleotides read TGTGCCAGCAGTTTAAGGGGTAACACTGAAGCTTTCTTT.

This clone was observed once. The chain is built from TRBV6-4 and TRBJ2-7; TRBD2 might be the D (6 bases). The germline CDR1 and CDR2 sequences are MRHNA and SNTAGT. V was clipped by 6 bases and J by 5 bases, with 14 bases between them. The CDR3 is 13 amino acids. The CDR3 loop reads CASSPRWGDEQYF. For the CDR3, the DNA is TGTGCCAGCAGCCCTAGGTGGGGGGACGAGCAGTACTTC.

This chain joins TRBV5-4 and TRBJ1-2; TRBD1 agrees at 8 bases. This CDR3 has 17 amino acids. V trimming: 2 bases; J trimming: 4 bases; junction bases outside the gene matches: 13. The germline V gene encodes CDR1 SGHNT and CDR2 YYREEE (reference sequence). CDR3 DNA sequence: TGTGCCAGCAGCTTATTAAACGCAGGGGGCGCTGGCTATGGCTACACCTTC. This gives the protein CASSLLNAGGAGYGYTF.

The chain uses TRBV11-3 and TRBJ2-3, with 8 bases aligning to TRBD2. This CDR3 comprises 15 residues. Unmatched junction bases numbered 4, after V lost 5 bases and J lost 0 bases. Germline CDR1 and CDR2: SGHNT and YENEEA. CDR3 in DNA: TGTGCCAGCAGCGCACTAGCGGCTAGCACAGATACGCAGTATTTT. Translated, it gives CASSALAASTDTQYF.

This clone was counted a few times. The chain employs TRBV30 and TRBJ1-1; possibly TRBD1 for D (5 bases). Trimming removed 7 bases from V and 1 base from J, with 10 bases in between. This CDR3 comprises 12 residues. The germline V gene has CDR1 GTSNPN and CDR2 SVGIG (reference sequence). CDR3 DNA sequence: TGTGCCTCAGGCGGGGGGAACACTGAAGCTTTCTTT. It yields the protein CASGGGNTEAFF.

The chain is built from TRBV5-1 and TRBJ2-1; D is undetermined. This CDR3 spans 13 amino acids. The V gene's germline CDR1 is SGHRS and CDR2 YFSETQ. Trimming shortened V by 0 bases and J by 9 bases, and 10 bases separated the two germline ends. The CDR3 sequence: CASSLDPPGEQFF. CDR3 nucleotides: TGCGCCAGCAGCTTGGACCCCCCGGGTGAGCAGTTCTTC. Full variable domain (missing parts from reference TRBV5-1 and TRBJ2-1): KAGVTQTPRYLIKTRGQQVTLSCSPISGHRSVSWYQQTPGQGLQFLFEYFSETQRNKGNFPGRFSGRQFSNSRSEMNVSTLELGDSALYLCASSLDPPGEQFFGPGTRLTVL.

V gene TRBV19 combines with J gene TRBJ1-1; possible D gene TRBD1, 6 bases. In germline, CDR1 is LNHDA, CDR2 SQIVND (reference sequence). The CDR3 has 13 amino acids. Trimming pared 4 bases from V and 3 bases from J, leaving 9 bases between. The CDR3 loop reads CASSNRVDTEAFF. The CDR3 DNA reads TGTGCCAGTAGTAACAGGGTGGACACTGAAGCTTTCTTT.

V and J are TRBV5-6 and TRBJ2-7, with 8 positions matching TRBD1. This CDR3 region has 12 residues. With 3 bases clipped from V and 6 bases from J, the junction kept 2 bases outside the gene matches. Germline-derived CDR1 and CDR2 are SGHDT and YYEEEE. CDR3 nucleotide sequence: TGTGCCAGCAGCTCCGGGACAGGCGAGCAGTACTTC. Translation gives CASSSGTGEQYF.

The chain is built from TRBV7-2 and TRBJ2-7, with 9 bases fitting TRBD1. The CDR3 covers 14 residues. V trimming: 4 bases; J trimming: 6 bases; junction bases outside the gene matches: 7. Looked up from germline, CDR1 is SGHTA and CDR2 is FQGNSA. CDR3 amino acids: CASSSDRGWFEQYF. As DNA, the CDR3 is TGTGCCAGCAGCTCAGACAGGGGGTGGTTCGAGCAGTACTTC. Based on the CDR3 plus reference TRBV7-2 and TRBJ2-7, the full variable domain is GAGVSQSPSNKVTEKGKDVELRCDPISGHTALYWYRQSLGQGLEFLIYFQGNSAPDKSGLPSDRFSAERTGGSVSTLTIQRTQQEDSAVYLCASSSDRGWFEQYFGPGTRLTVT.

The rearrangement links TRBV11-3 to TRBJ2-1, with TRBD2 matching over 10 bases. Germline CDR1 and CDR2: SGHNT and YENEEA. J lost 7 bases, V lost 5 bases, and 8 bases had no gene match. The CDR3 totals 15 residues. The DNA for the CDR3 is TGTGCCAGCAGCCCCCGGACTAGCGGAGGGAATGAGCAGTTCTTC. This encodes CASSPRTSGGNEQFF.

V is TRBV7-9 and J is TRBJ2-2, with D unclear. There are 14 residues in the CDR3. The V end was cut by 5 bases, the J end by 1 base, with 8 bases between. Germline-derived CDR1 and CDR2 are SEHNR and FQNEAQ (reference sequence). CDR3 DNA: TGTGCCAGCAGCCGAGCAGGGAACACCGGGGAGCTGTTTTTT. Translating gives CASSRAGNTGELFF.

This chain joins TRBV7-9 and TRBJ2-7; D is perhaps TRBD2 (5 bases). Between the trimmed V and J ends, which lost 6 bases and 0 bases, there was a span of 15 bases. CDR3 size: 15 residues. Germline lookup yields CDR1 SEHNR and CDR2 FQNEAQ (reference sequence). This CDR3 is CASSSLVTPSYEQYF. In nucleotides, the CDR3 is TGTGCCAGCAGTTCACTAGTTACTCCCTCCTACGAGCAGTACTTC.

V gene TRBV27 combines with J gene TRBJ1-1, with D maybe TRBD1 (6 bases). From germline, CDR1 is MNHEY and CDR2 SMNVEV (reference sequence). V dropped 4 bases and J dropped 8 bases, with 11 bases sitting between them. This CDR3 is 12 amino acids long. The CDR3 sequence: CASSSRTAEAFF. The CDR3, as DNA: TGTGCCAGCAGTTCCCGGACAGCAGAAGCTTTCTTT.

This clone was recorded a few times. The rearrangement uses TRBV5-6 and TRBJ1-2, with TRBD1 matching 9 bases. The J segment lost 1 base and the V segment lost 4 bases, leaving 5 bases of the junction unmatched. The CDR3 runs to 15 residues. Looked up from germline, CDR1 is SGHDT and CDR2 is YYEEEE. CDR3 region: CASSPGQGINYGYTF. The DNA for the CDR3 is TGTGCCAGCAGCCCAGGACAGGGGATTAACTATGGCTACACCTTC.

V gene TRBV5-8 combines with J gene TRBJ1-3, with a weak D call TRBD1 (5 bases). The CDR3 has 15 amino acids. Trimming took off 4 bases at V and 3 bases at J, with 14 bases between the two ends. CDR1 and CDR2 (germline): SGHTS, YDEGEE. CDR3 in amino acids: CASSPRVQYGNTIYF. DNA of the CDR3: TGTGCCAGCAGCCCCAGGGTCCAGTATGGAAACACCATATATTTT.